Detailed here is one T cell receptor beta chain. What it binds is unknown. This specimen belongs to a study of OX40 agonist ivuxolimab in advanced cancers. Study-wide background: Participants could have had prior anti-PD-1, anti-PD-L1 or anti-CTLA-4 therapy, and about 37% had some. Study-level findings and limits: At 0.1 to 3.0 mg/kg and by week 6, clonal expansion occurred in CD4+ and CD8+ blood T cells.

The length of the CDR3 is 14 residues. CDR1 and CDR2 (germline): MNHNY, SVGAGI (reference sequence). V shed 6 bases and J shed 5 bases, with 16 bases lying between them. Patients with a history of autoimmune disease or on systemic immunosuppression were excluded. Profiling relied on immunoSEQ multiplex PCR, and the TCRdb table lists in-frame clones only, not all of them. The sample has 72,000 or so clones, 75% to 90% seen once; the top ten hold 11%. The source was CD4+ or CD8+ T cells sorted from blood, collected in a trial of the OX40 agonist ivuxolimab. The chain is built from TRBV6-6 and TRBJ1-1, with D unresolved. This sequence originates from an adult with an advanced solid tumor such as melanoma, head and neck, liver or kidney cancer. The DNA of the CDR3 is TGTGCCAGCAGCTACGCTGGTGGTAGGACTGAAGCTTTCTTT. Translating it yields CASSYAGGRTEAFF.